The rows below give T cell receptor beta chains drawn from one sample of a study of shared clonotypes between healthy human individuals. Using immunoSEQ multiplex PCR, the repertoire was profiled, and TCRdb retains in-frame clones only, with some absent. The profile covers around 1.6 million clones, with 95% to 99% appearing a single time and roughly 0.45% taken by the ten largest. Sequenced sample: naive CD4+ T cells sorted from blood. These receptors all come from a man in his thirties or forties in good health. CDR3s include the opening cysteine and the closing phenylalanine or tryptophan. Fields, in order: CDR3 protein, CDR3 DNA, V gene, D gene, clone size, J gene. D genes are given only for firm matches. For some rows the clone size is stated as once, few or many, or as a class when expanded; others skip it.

cdr3_aa: CASSGGLQETQYF; cdr3_nt: TGTGCCAGCAGCGGGGGACTACAAGAGACCCAGTACTTC; v_call: TRBV7-2; d_call: TRBD2; clone_size: once; j_call: TRBJ2-5
cdr3_aa: CASSPGLPRNGYTF; cdr3_nt: TGCGCCAGCAGCCCGGGACTCCCCAGGAATGGCTACACCTTC; v_call: TRBV4-1; d_call: NA; clone_size: NA; j_call: TRBJ1-2
cdr3_aa: CASSPLTLDTQYF; cdr3_nt: TGCGCCAGCAGCCCACTAACCTTGGATACGCAGTATTTT; v_call: TRBV5-1; d_call: NA; clone_size: once; j_call: TRBJ2-3
cdr3_aa: CATSTRQGATGELFF; cdr3_nt: TGTGCCACCAGCACAAGACAGGGGGCCACCGGGGAGCTGTTTTTT; v_call: TRBV15; d_call: TRBD1; clone_size: NA; j_call: TRBJ2-2
cdr3_aa: CASKSREFGQYF; cdr3_nt: TGTGCCAGCAAGTCCAGGGAATTCGGGCAGTACTTC; v_call: TRBV28; d_call: NA; clone_size: NA; j_call: TRBJ2-7
cdr3_aa: CASSPSPTVGYEQYF; cdr3_nt: TGTGCCAGCTCACCATCACCGACAGTAGGCTACGAGCAGTACTTC; v_call: TRBV18; d_call: NA; clone_size: NA; j_call: TRBJ2-7
cdr3_aa: CASSLTGSSGANVLTF; cdr3_nt: TGTGCCAGCAGCCTCACAGGGAGCTCTGGGGCCAACGTCCTGACTTTC; v_call: TRBV7-2; d_call: NA; clone_size: NA; j_call: TRBJ2-6
cdr3_aa: CASSPRQGLNRNEQFF; cdr3_nt: TGTGCCAGCAGTCCCCGACAGGGGTTGAATCGCAATGAGCAGTTCTTC; v_call: TRBV28; d_call: TRBD1; clone_size: NA; j_call: TRBJ2-1
cdr3_aa: CASSPRSSGSTDTQYF; cdr3_nt: TGTGCCAGCTCACCACGGAGTAGCGGTAGCACAGATACGCAGTATTTT; v_call: TRBV18; d_call: NA; clone_size: NA; j_call: TRBJ2-3
cdr3_aa: CASSLARGYNEKLFF; cdr3_nt: TGTGCCAGCAGCTTAGCGAGAGGGTATAATGAAAAACTGTTTTTT; v_call: TRBV7-2; d_call: NA; clone_size: once; j_call: TRBJ1-4
cdr3_aa: CASSVGGHSYNEQFF; cdr3_nt: TGTGCCAGCAGCGTAGGGGGGCACTCCTACAATGAGCAGTTCTTC; v_call: TRBV9; d_call: NA; clone_size: NA; j_call: TRBJ2-1
cdr3_aa: CASSVLRSSSYNEQFF; cdr3_nt: TGTGCCAGCAGCGTATTGCGCTCCAGCTCCTACAATGAGCAGTTCTTC; v_call: TRBV9; d_call: NA; clone_size: NA; j_call: TRBJ2-1
cdr3_aa: CASSYGRRTNEKLFF; cdr3_nt: TGTGCCAGCAGCTACGGACGCAGAACTAATGAAAAACTGTTTTTT; v_call: TRBV5-6; d_call: NA; clone_size: once; j_call: TRBJ1-4